This T cell receptor (beta chain) was recovered during a study of human T cells and chemical hapten exposure. About the study: A roughly 2 cm by roughly 2 cm inner upper arm patch received 2% DPC for sensitization. Chiefly female patients presented with alopecia areata, totalis or universalis. Study-wide points: Alopecia was present in the donors, so their immune response may differ from healthy people's. It was expanded TCRs that formed significantly more large CDR3 similarity clusters than controls did.

There are a few counts of this clonotype. What it recognizes is unknown. Regarding time point: patch test 1, 2 weeks after DPC sensitization. Treatment of the sample: therapeutic diphenylcyclopropenone sensitization with weekly scalp DPC. Each CDR3 protein is one row after TCRdb ran MiXCR on the RACE reads. The table records tens of thousands of distinct CDR3 sequences, 25% to 40% of them present only once. V was pared by 1 base and J by 4 bases, with 14 bases between. Germline V lookup: CDR1 DFQATT, CDR2 SNEGSKA (reference sequence). This CDR3 has 15 amino acids. Here the sequenced sample was whole blood, taken in connection with sensitization to the hapten diphenylcyclopropenone (DPC). The rearrangement joins TRBV20-1 to TRBJ1-3; D remains ambiguous. The clonotype originates from a middle-aged man with alopecia areata. Some clones in this sample may be carry-over from other donors' samples. The DNA for the CDR3 is TGCAGTGCTAGAGCGGCGGGGTTACGAGGAAACACCATATATTTT. Its protein is CSARAAGLRGNTIYF.